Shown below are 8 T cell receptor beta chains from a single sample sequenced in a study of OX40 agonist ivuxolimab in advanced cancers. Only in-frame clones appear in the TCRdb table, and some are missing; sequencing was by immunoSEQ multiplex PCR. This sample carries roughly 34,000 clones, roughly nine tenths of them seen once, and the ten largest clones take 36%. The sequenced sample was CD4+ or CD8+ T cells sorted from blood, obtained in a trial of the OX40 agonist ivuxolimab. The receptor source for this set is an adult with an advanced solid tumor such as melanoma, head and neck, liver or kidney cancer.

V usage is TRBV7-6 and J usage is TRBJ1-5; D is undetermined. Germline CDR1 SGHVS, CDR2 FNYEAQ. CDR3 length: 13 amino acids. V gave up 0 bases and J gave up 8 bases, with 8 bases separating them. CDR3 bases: TGTGCCAGCAGCTTAGCAGGAGGGAAGCCCCAGCATTTT. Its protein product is CASSLAGGKPQHF.

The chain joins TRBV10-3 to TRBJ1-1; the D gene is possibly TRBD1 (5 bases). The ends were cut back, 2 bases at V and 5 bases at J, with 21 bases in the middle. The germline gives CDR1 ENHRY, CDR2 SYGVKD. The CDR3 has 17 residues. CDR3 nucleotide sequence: TGTGCCATCAGTGAGCCGAAAACAGGACCCGGGGTAACTGAAGCTTTCTTT. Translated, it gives CAISEPKTGPGVTEAFF.

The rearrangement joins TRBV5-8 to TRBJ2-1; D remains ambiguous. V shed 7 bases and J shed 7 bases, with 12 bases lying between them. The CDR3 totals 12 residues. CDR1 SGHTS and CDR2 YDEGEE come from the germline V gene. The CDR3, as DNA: TGTGCCAGCGGCCTAAAGAGGAATGAGCAGTTCTTC. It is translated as CASGLKRNEQFF. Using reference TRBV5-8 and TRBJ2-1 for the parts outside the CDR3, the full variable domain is EAGVTQSPTHLIKTRGQQATLRCSPISGHTSVYWYQQALGLGLQFLLWYDEGEERNRGNFPPRFSGRQFPNYSSELNVNALELEDSALYLCASGLKRNEQFFGPGTRLTVL.

CDR3 protein: CASGPQGTQETQYF. DNA of the CDR3: TGTGCCAGCGGTCCACAGGGGACCCAAGAGACCCAGTACTTC. This chain connects TRBV7-6 to TRBJ2-5; TRBD1 matches 7 bases. The CDR3 length is 14 residues. After removal of 8 bases from V and 1 base from J, the junction contained 7 bases not matched to a gene. Germline CDR1 is SGHVS and CDR2 is FNYEAQ. Complete variable domain (other parts from reference TRBV7-6 and TRBJ2-5): GAGVSQSPRYKVTKRGQDVALRCDPISGHVSLYWYRQALGQGPEFLTYFNYEAQQDKSGLPNDRFSAERPEGSISTLTIQRTEQRDSAMYRCASGPQGTQETQYFGPGTRLLVL.

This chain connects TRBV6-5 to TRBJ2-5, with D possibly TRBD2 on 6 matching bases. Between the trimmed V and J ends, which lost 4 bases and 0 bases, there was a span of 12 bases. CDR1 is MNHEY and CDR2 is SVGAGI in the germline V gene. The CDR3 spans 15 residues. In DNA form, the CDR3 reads TGTGCCAGCAGTTTAAATGGGGGGAACCAAGAGACCCAGTACTTC. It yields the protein CASSLNGGNQETQYF.

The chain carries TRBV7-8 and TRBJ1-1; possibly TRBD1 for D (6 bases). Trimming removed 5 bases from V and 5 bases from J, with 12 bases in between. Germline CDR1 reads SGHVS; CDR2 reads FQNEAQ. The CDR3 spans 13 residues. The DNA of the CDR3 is TGTGCCAGCAGCAGAACAGGGCGAACTGAAGCTTTCTTT. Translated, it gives CASSRTGRTEAFF.

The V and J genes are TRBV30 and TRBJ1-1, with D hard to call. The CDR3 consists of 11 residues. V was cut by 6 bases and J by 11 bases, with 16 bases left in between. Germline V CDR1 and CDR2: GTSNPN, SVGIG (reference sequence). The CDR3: CACQSQEAAFF. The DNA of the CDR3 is TGTGCCTGTCAATCCCAGGAAGCGGCTTTCTTT.

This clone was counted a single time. Written as DNA, the CDR3 is TGTGCCAGTTTGACAGGGGGCTCCCAAGCTTTCTTT. Translation: CASLTGGSQAFF. V is TRBV19 and J is TRBJ1-1, with 10 positions matching TRBD1. The CDR3 sequence is 12 residues long. V lost 8 bases, J lost 9 bases, and 6 bases stayed unmatched. In germline, CDR1 is LNHDA, CDR2 SQIVND (reference sequence).